Following are 26 T cell receptor beta chains from one sample sequenced in a study of lymphopenia after photon versus proton radiotherapy (dated by TCRdb to between 2018 and 2021). Libraries were made using the immunoSEQ multiplex PCR assay. TCRdb obtained this table from immuneACCESS and retained in-frame rearrangements with V and J assigned. These tables miss some clones; where compared with another copy, unresolved V genes account for less than half of the shortfall, and the remainder is unexplained. Present in this sample are 50,000 to 70,000 clones, about nine tenths of which were seen just once. Roughly 13% of the sample belongs to the ten largest clones. The sequences come from peripheral blood, collected from a patient treated with proton-based radiotherapy. The receptors were gathered from a man aged 80 or over with esophageal cancer.

This chain uses TRBV5-1 with TRBJ1-2, with D perhaps matching TRBD1 (6 bases). CDR1 and CDR2 (germline): SGHRS, YFSETQ. The CDR3 is 17 residues long. Between the trimmed V and J ends, which lost 4 bases and 1 base, there was a span of 20 bases. The CDR3: CASSPGGGPILNYGYTF. The CDR3 nucleotides are TGCGCCAGCAGCCCGGGGGGCGGCCCGATCCTTAACTATGGCTACACCTTC.

The V call is TRBV9, the J call TRBJ2-5; the D is unclear. V lost 3 bases to trimming and J lost 2 bases, with 14 bases between them. The CDR3 consists of 15 residues. CDR1 is SGDLS and CDR2 is YYNGEE in the germline V gene. The CDR3 region has the DNA TGTGCCAGCAGCGCCTCACATCTAACGCAAGAGACCCAGTACTTC. Residues: CASSASHLTQETQYF.

J is TRBJ1-2 and V is TRBV19, with a weak D call TRBD1 (5 bases). The CDR3 totals 13 residues. Germline V lookup: CDR1 LNHDA, CDR2 SQIVND (reference sequence). Between the trimmed V and J ends, which lost 4 bases and 8 bases, there was a span of 14 bases. DNA of the CDR3: TGTGCCAGTAGTAGGGACTCCCAGGGAGGCTACACCTTC. It specifies CASSRDSQGGYTF.

As for this clone: This same CDR3 is encoded by further DNA sequences in the sample. The rearrangement uses TRBV6-1 and TRBJ2-7; D is possibly TRBD1 or TRBD2 (5 bases each). The V end lost 6 bases, the J end lost 5 bases, and 11 bases lay between the germline ends. The germline CDR1 and CDR2 sequences are MNHNS and SASEGT. The CDR3 loop spans 12 amino acids. CDR3 amino acids: CASSPWGNEQYF. The CDR3 DNA is TGTGCCAGCAGCCCGTGGGGGAACGAGCAGTACTTC.

The chain is built from TRBV9 and TRBJ1-1, with 8 bases matching TRBD1. Germline lookup yields CDR1 SGDLS and CDR2 YYNGEE. Trimming at V came to 4 bases and at J to 0 bases, leaving 8 bases not matched to a gene. The CDR3 spans 16 residues. The CDR3 loop reads CASSLDRGVMNTEAFF. The CDR3 nucleotides are TGTGCCAGCAGCCTAGACAGGGGCGTCATGAACACTGAAGCTTTCTTT.

The chain recombines TRBV5-5 with TRBJ2-7; D unclear. V lost 4 bases and J 5 bases, leaving 28 bases between the germline ends. This CDR3 region has 18 residues. Germline values: CDR1 SGHKS, CDR2 YYEKEE (reference sequence). Written as DNA, the CDR3 is TGTGCCAGCAGCATAACCGGGTCCAGGTTGGGGAAAAGGGACGAGCAGTACTTC. Protein: CASSITGSRLGKRDEQYF. Full variable domain (outside the CDR3, taken from reference TRBV5-5 and TRBJ2-7): DAGVTQSPTHLIKTRGQQVTLRCSPISGHKSVSWYQQVLGQGPQFIFQYYEKEERGRGNFPDRFSARQFPNYSSELNVNALLLGDSALYLCASSITGSRLGKRDEQYFGPGTRLTVT.

This clone was seen just once. This chain connects TRBV14 to TRBJ2-3; maybe TRBD1 (5 bases). This CDR3 has 13 residues. In germline, CDR1 is SGHDN, CDR2 FVKESK. With 2 bases removed from V and 6 bases from J, the gap between germline ends came to 9 bases. CDR3 in amino acids: CASSQQGMDTQYF. Here the CDR3 DNA reads TGTGCCAGCAGCCAACAGGGAATGGATACGCAGTATTTT. The full variable domain, its missing parts supplied by reference TRBV14 and TRBJ2-3, is EAGVTQFPSHSVIEKGQTVTLRCDPISGHDNLYWYRRVMGKEIKFLLHFVKESKQDESGMPNNRFLAERTGGTYSTLKVQPAELEDSGVYFCASSQQGMDTQYFGPGTRLTVL.

The rearrangement links TRBV5-1 to TRBJ2-7; 8 nucleotides align to TRBD2. The CDR3 sequence is 14 residues long. From germline, CDR1 is SGHRS and CDR2 YFSETQ. V was clipped by 0 bases and J by 2 bases; unmatched bases: 1. The CDR3 DNA follows: TGCGCCAGCAGCTTGGGCGGGGGGCCCTACGAGCAGTACTTC. Translation: CASSLGGGPYEQYF.

J is TRBJ1-2 and V is TRBV27; no clear D gene. CDR1 and CDR2 from the germline V gene are MNHEY and SMNVEV (reference sequence). V lost 3 bases, J lost 8 bases, and 19 bases lay in between. This CDR3 is 15 amino acids long. The CDR3 sequence: CASSFGFGGEGGYTF. For the CDR3, the DNA is TGTGCCAGCAGTTTTGGGTTTGGAGGAGAGGGAGGCTACACCTTC.

The V gene is TRBV10-1, the J gene TRBJ2-2, with TRBD2 matching over 9 bases. The trim removed 3 bases at V and 0 bases at J, leaving 8 bases unmatched. The CDR3 loop spans 18 amino acids. Germline V CDR1 and CDR2: WNHNN, SYGVQD (reference sequence). This chain's CDR3 is CASSDSSGVLANTGELFF. As DNA, the CDR3 is TGCGCCAGCAGTGATTCTAGCGGGGTGCTTGCGAACACCGGGGAGCTGTTTTTT.

The chain has TRBV7-3 and TRBJ2-1; 11 bases are a match to TRBD2. The germline V gene has CDR1 SGHTA and CDR2 FQGTGA. V shed 5 bases and J 7 bases; nucleotides not matched to a gene: 10. This CDR3 is built from 16 residues. The CDR3 protein is CASSADSGGALNEQFF. Here the CDR3 DNA reads TGTGCCAGCAGCGCCGATAGCGGGGGGGCGCTTAATGAGCAGTTCTTC.

The J gene is TRBJ2-3, the V gene TRBV7-9; no definite D call. V lost 5 bases and J 5 bases, leaving 29 bases between the germline ends. The CDR3 loop spans 19 amino acids. From germline, CDR1 is SEHNR and CDR2 FQNEAQ (reference sequence). The CDR3 sequence: CASSLARLWDKVWGDTQYF. The CDR3, as DNA: TGTGCCAGCAGCCTTGCGCGTTTGTGGGATAAGGTATGGGGAGATACGCAGTATTTT.

This clone was seen just once. The rearrangement joins TRBV15 to TRBJ2-7; tentatively, D is TRBD1 (6 bases). V dropped 1 base and J dropped 1 base, with 8 bases sitting between them. The CDR3 spans 14 residues. Germline assignment: CDR1 LNHNV and CDR2 YYDKDF (reference sequence). The CDR3 sequence is CATSRGQGSYEQYF. Written as DNA, the CDR3 is TGTGCCACCAGCAGAGGCCAGGGGTCCTACGAGCAGTACTTC.

CDR3 residues: CASSPSVGTGFYEQYF. Here the CDR3 DNA reads TGTGCCAGCAGCCCAAGTGTTGGGACAGGGTTTTACGAGCAGTACTTC. This sequence joins TRBV7-2 and TRBJ2-7; 9 bases align to TRBD1. From germline, CDR1 is SGHTA and CDR2 FQGNSA. The length of the CDR3 is 16 residues. The ends lost 5 bases at V and 4 bases at J; junction bases unmatched: 12.

This clone occurred many times. The chain recombines TRBV20-1 with TRBJ2-7, with D perhaps matching TRBD1 or TRBD2 (5 bases each). Germline V gene sequence: CDR1 DFQATT, CDR2 SNEGSKA (reference sequence). CDR3 length: 11 residues. Trimming took 4 bases from V and 5 from J, leaving 9 bases between them. The CDR3 nucleotides read TGCAGTGCTATGAGGGGTGACGAGCAGTACTTC. Residues: CSAMRGDEQYF.

This clone came up a few times. CDR3: CASKGYANTGELFF. The CDR3 DNA reads TGTGCCAGCAAGGGGTATGCGAACACCGGGGAGCTGTTTTTT. The V call is TRBV2, the J call TRBJ2-2; maybe TRBD1 (5 bases). Germline assignment: CDR1 SNHLY and CDR2 FYNNEI. The ends were cut back, 7 bases at V and 0 bases at J, with 9 bases in the middle. The CDR3 is 14 residues long. Full variable domain (outside the CDR3, taken from reference TRBV2 and TRBJ2-2): EPEVTQTPSHQVTQMGQEVILRCVPISNHLYFYWYRQILGQKVEFLVSFYNNEISEKSEIFDDQFSVERPDGSNFTLKIRSTKLEDSAMYFCASKGYANTGELFFGEGSRLTVL.

The chain employs TRBV11-2 and TRBJ1-4; D uncertain. From germline, CDR1 is SGHAT and CDR2 FQNNGV. V was clipped by 1 base and J by 4 bases, with 7 bases between them. CDR3 length: 14 residues. DNA of the CDR3: TGTGCCAGCAGCTTAGGTCCCCATAATGAAAAACTGTTTTTT. Protein: CASSLGPHNEKLFF. The whole variable domain, filled in from reference TRBV11-2 and TRBJ1-4, reads EAGVAQSPRYKIIEKRQSVAFWCNPISGHATLYWYQQILGQGPKLLIQFQNNGVVDDSQLPKDRFSAERLKGVDSTLKIQPAKLEDSAVYLCASSLGPHNEKLFFGSGTQLSVL.

This chain links TRBV29-1 with TRBJ1-3; D gene uncertain. The germline V gene has CDR1 SQVTM and CDR2 ANQGSEA. This CDR3 is 13 amino acids long. Trimming removed 5 bases from V and 0 bases from J, with 8 bases in between. DNA of the CDR3: TGCAGCGTTCGGAGGGTCTCTGGAAACACCATATATTTT. It is translated as CSVRRVSGNTIYF. Supplemented by reference TRBV29-1 and TRBJ1-3, the full variable domain reads SAVISQKPSRDICQRGTSLTIQCQVDSQVTMMFWYRQQPGQSLTLIATANQGSEATYESGFVIDKFPISRPNLTFSTLTVSNMSPEDSSIYLCSVRRVSGNTIYFGEGSWLTVV.

The V and J genes are TRBV27 and TRBJ1-4; tentatively, D is TRBD1 (5 bases). V lost 4 bases, J lost 2 bases, and 11 bases lay in between. CDR1 and CDR2 from the germline V gene are MNHEY and SMNVEV (reference sequence). This CDR3 region has 15 residues. The CDR3 region is CASSSLRDTNEKLFF. The CDR3 DNA sequence: TGTGCCAGCAGTTCTCTCCGGGACACTAATGAAAAACTGTTTTTT.

The rearrangement links TRBV5-1 to TRBJ1-4; no firm D call. The V gene's germline CDR1 is SGHRS and CDR2 YFSETQ. The CDR3 consists of 15 residues. V was clipped by 1 base and J by 3 bases, with 10 bases between them. The CDR3 nucleotides read TGCGCCAGCAGCTTGCTTACGGGATCTAATGAAAAACTGTTTTTT. As protein: CASSLLTGSNEKLFF.

This CDR3 reads CASSLEQETQYF. The DNA for the CDR3 is TGTGCCAGCAGCTTAGAACAAGAGACCCAGTACTTC. The rearrangement joins TRBV7-9 to TRBJ2-5; no firm D call. Trimming left V 1 base short and J 2 bases short, with 2 bases between. Germline assignment: CDR1 SEHNR and CDR2 FQNEAQ (reference sequence). There are 12 residues in the CDR3. The variable domain in full, completed from reference TRBV7-9 and TRBJ2-5, reads DTGVSQNPRHKITKRGQNVTFRCDPISEHNRLYWYRQTLGQGPEFLTYFQNEAQLEKSRLLSDRFSAERPKGSFSTLEIQRTEQGDSAMYLCASSLEQETQYFGPGTRLLVL.

This chain links TRBV27 with TRBJ1-1; 9 bases agree with TRBD1. V trimming: 2 bases; J trimming: 3 bases; junction bases outside the gene matches: 4. Germline loops: CDR1 MNHEY, CDR2 SMNVEV (reference sequence). This CDR3 has 15 amino acids. This chain's CDR3 is CASSLRQGGDTEAFF. DNA for the CDR3: TGTGCCAGCAGTTTACGACAGGGGGGGGACACTGAAGCTTTCTTT.

This rearrangement joins TRBV6-1 to TRBJ2-7, with unresolved D. In germline, CDR1 is MNHNS, CDR2 SASEGT. This CDR3 has 15 amino acids. V gave up 2 bases and J gave up 0 bases, with 11 bases separating them. In DNA form, the CDR3 reads TGTGCCAGCAGTGAACGTCCGGCGAGCTCCTACGAGCAGTACTTC. Protein product: CASSERPASSYEQYF.

The CDR3 loop is CASSPSWDRAHEQYF. CDR3 bases: TGTGCCAGCAGCCCGAGTTGGGACAGGGCCCACGAGCAGTACTTC. The V gene is TRBV6-5, the J gene TRBJ2-7, with TRBD1 identical over 9 bases. The CDR3 spans 15 residues. The ends lost 6 bases at V and 5 bases at J; junction bases unmatched: 11. Germline CDR1 MNHEY, CDR2 SVGAGI.

The rearrangement joins TRBV5-6 to TRBJ2-7; D ambiguous. This CDR3 is 14 amino acids long. V lost 0 bases, J lost 4 bases, and 11 bases lay in between. Germline CDR1 reads SGHDT; CDR2 reads YYEEEE. The CDR3 DNA reads TGTGCCAGCAGCTTGGGTCTAAGACTTTACGAGCAGTACTTC. It yields the protein CASSLGLRLYEQYF.

CDR3 sequence (DNA): TGTGCCAGCAGTTTCCTTGACTCTGGGGCCAACGTCCTGACTTTC. This sequence encodes CASSFLDSGANVLTF. V is TRBV27 and J is TRBJ2-6, with D hard to call. The V and J ends lost 3 bases and 0 bases respectively, with 6 bases between them. This CDR3 spans 15 amino acids. CDR1 and CDR2 from the germline V gene are MNHEY and SMNVEV (reference sequence).